Presented here are 5 T cell receptor beta chains from one specimen sequenced in a study of molecular identifiers for immune sequencing clone quantification. One entry per CDR3 protein, called by TCRdb with MiXCR from the PCR reads. The table shows about 510,000 distinct CDR3 sequences, with less than 30% occurring only once. Sequenced: naive CD8+ T cells from blood, with Jurkat cell RNA spiked in. The subset was: FACS-sorted CD8+CD4-CCR7+CD45RA+ naive T cells. The receptors stem from a human donor in good health. Some libraries in this study had Jurkat cell RNA spiked in.

Ten or more counts support this clonotype. V gene TRBV12-3 or TRBV12-4 combines with J gene TRBJ1-5; tentatively, D is TRBD1 (6 bases). This CDR3 is built from 14 residues. V gave up 9 bases and J gave up 1 base, with 13 bases separating them. CDR3 in amino acids: CASSQGFSNQPQHF. The CDR3 region has the DNA TGTGCCAGTTCGCAGGGGTTCAGCAATCAGCCCCAGCATTTT.

The V call is TRBV6-2 or TRBV6-3, the J call TRBJ2-7; tentatively, D is TRBD1 (5 bases). The germline V gene encodes CDR1 MNHEY and CDR2 SVGEGT. Trimming shortened V by 0 bases and J by 2 bases, and 14 bases separated the two germline ends. This CDR3 spans 16 amino acids. CDR3 sequence: CASSYSETAGPYEQYF. The CDR3 region has the DNA TGTGCCAGCAGTTACTCGGAGACAGCCGGCCCCTACGAGCAGTACTTC.

In this sample, this clonotype turned up many times. The junction departs from germline at one end; a sequencing error may be responsible. The genes are TRBV9 and TRBJ1-1, with D tentatively TRBD1 (5 bases). The germline gives CDR1 SGDLS, CDR2 YYNGEE. The CDR3 is 14 amino acids. CDR3 loop: CASSVEGLNTEAFF. The CDR3 region has the DNA TGTGCCAGCAGTGTAGAGGGACTGAACACTGAAGCTTTCTTT.

The chain combines TRBV18 with TRBJ1-4; 7 nucleotides match TRBD1. The germline CDR1 and CDR2 sequences are KGHSH and LQKENI. CDR3 length: 19 residues. The V segment lost 4 bases and the J segment 0 bases; nucleotides outside the gene matches: 14. CDR3 sequence (DNA): TGTGCCAGCTCACAAACTGCCGGGACAGTAAGATCAACTAATGAAAAACTGTTTTTT. As protein: CASSQTAGTVRSTNEKLFF.

V and J are TRBV15 and TRBJ1-1; perhaps TRBD1 as D (5 bases). Per germline, CDR1 LNHNV and CDR2 YYDKDF (reference sequence). CDR3 length: 14 residues. The V and J ends lost 2 bases and 4 bases respectively, with 11 bases between them. The CDR3 nucleotides read TGTGCCACCAGCAGACTCAGGGTGGGCACTGAAGCTTTCTTT. Translated: CATSRLRVGTEAFF.